The next 5 T cell receptor beta chains were all read from a single sample in a study of OX40 agonist ivuxolimab in advanced cancers. The table came from immunoSEQ multiplex PCR; TCRdb's copy has only in-frame clones and leaves some out. The data hold 65,000 to 80,000 clones, with 70% to 90% observed a single time. Material: CD4+ or CD8+ T cells sorted from blood, obtained in a trial of the OX40 agonist ivuxolimab. The receptors here all came from an adult with an advanced solid tumor such as melanoma, head and neck, liver or kidney cancer.

The rearrangement links TRBV11-2 to TRBJ1-1, with D maybe TRBD1 (5 bases). The CDR3 loop spans 13 amino acids. Deletions cut 6 bases from V and 2 bases from J, with 10 bases between. The V gene's germline CDR1 is SGHAT and CDR2 FQNNGV. The CDR3 is CASRQQANTEAFF. The CDR3 nucleotides read TGTGCCAGCAGGCAACAGGCCAACACTGAAGCTTTCTTT.

The V call is TRBV6-1, the J call TRBJ2-5, with 10 bases aligning to TRBD2. The germline CDR1 and CDR2 sequences are MNHNS and SASEGT. This CDR3 spans 15 amino acids. V gave up 1 base and J gave up 4 bases; unmatched junction bases: 3. The CDR3 region is CASSEGAGGRETQYF. CDR3 in DNA: TGTGCCAGCAGTGAAGGAGCGGGGGGGAGAGAGACCCAGTACTTC.

The chain links TRBV7-2 to TRBJ2-5; the match to TRBD2 covers 10 bases. This CDR3 has 14 residues. Per the germline V gene, CDR1 is SGHTA and CDR2 is FQGNSA. With V trimmed by 6 bases and J by 6 bases, 7 bases remained unmatched. DNA of the CDR3: TGTGCCAGCAGGGTAGCGGGAGGCCCCAAGACCCAGTACTTC. This translates into CASRVAGGPKTQYF.

The CDR3 region is CASSSGSKDTQYF. In DNA form, the CDR3 reads TGTGCCAGCAGCTCAGGGAGTAAGGATACGCAGTATTTT. The J gene is TRBJ2-3, the V gene TRBV4-2; TRBD1 or TRBD2 may be the D gene (5 bases each). Germline V gene sequence: CDR1 LGHNA, CDR2 YNFKEQ. This CDR3 is 13 amino acids long. With 5 bases removed from V and 6 bases from J, the gap between germline ends came to 12 bases.

V and J are TRBV4-1 and TRBJ2-5, with TRBD1 identical over 9 bases. Per the germline V gene, CDR1 is MGHRA and CDR2 is YSYEKL. The V gene end was trimmed by 5 bases and the J gene end by 1 base; junction bases not matched to a gene: 5. This CDR3 spans 15 amino acids. The CDR3 DNA is TGCGCCAGCAGCGACCGGACAGGGGCCCAAGAGACCCAGTACTTC. Residues: CASSDRTGAQETQYF.